A selection of T cell receptor beta chains follows, all from one sample in a study of cytomegalovirus exposure and HLA in healthy donors. The data were produced by immunoSEQ multiplex PCR, yet TCRdb's version contains in-frame clones alone and is incomplete. The table lists about 120,000 clones, approximately 80% of them singletons. Sequencing used PBMCs. These receptors were collected from a woman aged 25 to 39 in good health and CMV-seronegative. The CDR3 runs from the conserved cysteine through the conserved F or W. A D gene is named only where the DNA matches it firmly. Part of the rows lack a size; the others show once, few, many or a class for expanded clones.

cdr3_aa: CASSQATSGRGNEQFF
cdr3_nt: TGCGCCAGCAGCCAGGCGACTAGCGGGAGGGGCAATGAGCAGTTCTTC
d_call: TRBD2
clone_size: NA
j_call: TRBJ2-1
v_call: TRBV4-3

cdr3_aa: CASSLGQGRSSYEQYF
cdr3_nt: TGTGCCAGCAGCTTGGGACAGGGCCGTAGCTCCTACGAGCAGTACTTC
d_call: TRBD1
clone_size: NA
j_call: TRBJ2-7
v_call: TRBV5-4

cdr3_aa: CASNGDRRSSGNTIYF
cdr3_nt: TGTGCCAGCAATGGGGACAGGAGGAGCTCTGGAAACACCATATATTTT
d_call: TRBD1
clone_size: once
j_call: TRBJ1-3
v_call: TRBV2

cdr3_aa: CASSGQNTEAFF
cdr3_nt: TGTGCCAGCAGCGGACAGAACACTGAAGCTTTCTTT
d_call: NA
clone_size: NA
j_call: TRBJ1-1
v_call: TRBV28

cdr3_aa: CASSPSTDSNQPQHF
cdr3_nt: TGTGCCAGCTCACCATCGACAGATAGCAATCAGCCCCAGCATTTT
d_call: NA
clone_size: NA
j_call: TRBJ1-5
v_call: TRBV18

cdr3_aa: CASSLVVTSGRGEQYF
cdr3_nt: TGTGCCAGCAGTTTGGTCGTGACTAGCGGGAGGGGAGAGCAGTACTTC
d_call: TRBD2
clone_size: NA
j_call: TRBJ2-7
v_call: TRBV27

cdr3_aa: CASSQGQEGFF
cdr3_nt: TGCGCCAGCAGCCAGGGACAAGAAGGTTTCTTT
d_call: NA
clone_size: NA
j_call: TRBJ1-1
v_call: TRBV4-1

cdr3_aa: CASSFSTANYGYTF
cdr3_nt: TGTGCCAGCAGCTTCTCCACAGCTAACTATGGCTACACCTTC
d_call: NA
clone_size: NA
j_call: TRBJ1-2
v_call: TRBV7-9

cdr3_aa: CATTNRLSHEQFF
cdr3_nt: TGCGCCACCACAAATCGCCTCTCCCATGAGCAGTTCTTC
d_call: NA
clone_size: NA
j_call: TRBJ2-1
v_call: TRBV10-1

cdr3_aa: CASSLRGDKNIQYF
cdr3_nt: TGTGCCAGCAGTTTGCGGGGGGACAAAAACATTCAGTACTTC
d_call: TRBD2
clone_size: NA
j_call: TRBJ2-4
v_call: TRBV28

cdr3_aa: CASSGRGGSSYNEQFF
cdr3_nt: TGTGCCAGCAGCGGACGTGGGGGGAGCTCCTACAATGAGCAGTTCTTC
d_call: NA
clone_size: NA
j_call: TRBJ2-1
v_call: TRBV9

cdr3_aa: CASSPGGPGTDTQYF
cdr3_nt: TGTGCCAGCAGTCCCGGAGGGCCCGGCACAGATACGCAGTATTTT
d_call: NA
clone_size: NA
j_call: TRBJ2-3
v_call: TRBV28

cdr3_aa: CASSIMTGREQYF
cdr3_nt: TGTGCCAGTAGTATCATGACAGGCCGCGAGCAGTACTTC
d_call: NA
clone_size: NA
j_call: TRBJ2-7
v_call: TRBV19

cdr3_aa: CASSSEINSPLHF
cdr3_nt: TGTGCCAGCAGCTCCGAGATTAATTCACCCCTCCACTTT
d_call: NA
clone_size: NA
j_call: TRBJ1-6
v_call: TRBV9

cdr3_aa: CASSAQNEQYF
cdr3_nt: TGTGCCAGCAGCGCCCAGAACGAGCAGTACTTC
d_call: NA
clone_size: NA
j_call: TRBJ2-7
v_call: TRBV9

cdr3_aa: CASSLSWAPDTQYF
cdr3_nt: TGCGCCAGCAGCTTATCCTGGGCCCCCGATACGCAGTATTTT
d_call: NA
clone_size: NA
j_call: TRBJ2-3
v_call: TRBV5-1

cdr3_aa: CASGLDREAYF
cdr3_nt: TGTGCCAGCGGACTCGACAGGGAGGCGTACTTC
d_call: NA
clone_size: NA
j_call: TRBJ2-7
v_call: TRBV7-9

cdr3_aa: CASSPRTGRNQPQHF
cdr3_nt: TGTGCCAGCAGTCCGAGGACAGGGCGGAATCAGCCCCAGCATTTT
d_call: TRBD1
clone_size: NA
j_call: TRBJ1-5
v_call: TRBV6-5

cdr3_aa: CASSISRLAGPQSSYNEQFF
cdr3_nt: TGCGCCAGCAGTATTAGCCGGCTAGCGGGTCCACAGAGCTCCTACAATGAGCAGTTCTTC
d_call: TRBD2
clone_size: NA
j_call: TRBJ2-1
v_call: TRBV10-2

cdr3_aa: CASSFQAESYNEQFF
cdr3_nt: TGTGCCAGCAGCTTCCAAGCGGAATCCTACAATGAGCAGTTCTTC
d_call: NA
clone_size: NA
j_call: TRBJ2-1
v_call: TRBV7-2

cdr3_aa: CASSERSGGPYEQYF
cdr3_nt: TGTGCCAGCAGTGAGCGTAGCGGGGGACCCTACGAGCAGTACTTC
d_call: TRBD2
clone_size: NA
j_call: TRBJ2-7
v_call: TRBV2

cdr3_aa: CASSQVQRDSGNTGELFF
cdr3_nt: TGCGCCAGCAGCCAAGTCCAGCGTGATAGCGGTAACACCGGGGAGCTGTTTTTT
d_call: NA
clone_size: NA
j_call: TRBJ2-2
v_call: TRBV4-3

cdr3_aa: CASRIQGPNTEAFF
cdr3_nt: TGTGCCAGCAGAATACAGGGGCCGAACACTGAAGCTTTCTTT
d_call: TRBD1
clone_size: NA
j_call: TRBJ1-1
v_call: TRBV6-1

cdr3_aa: CASSGEEYYGYTF
cdr3_nt: TGTGCCAGCAGCGGAGAGGAGTACTATGGCTACACCTTC
d_call: NA
clone_size: NA
j_call: TRBJ1-2
v_call: TRBV2

cdr3_aa: CASSQGPQGAYNEQFF
cdr3_nt: TGTGCCAGCAGCCAGGGCCCACAGGGGGCCTACAATGAGCAGTTCTTC
d_call: TRBD1
clone_size: NA
j_call: TRBJ2-1
v_call: TRBV14

cdr3_aa: CASSPDSGTPENTEAFF
cdr3_nt: TGTGCCAGCAGCCCCGACAGTGGGACTCCCGAGAACACTGAAGCTTTCTTT
d_call: NA
clone_size: once
j_call: TRBJ1-1
v_call: TRBV5-4

cdr3_aa: CASRTGGNTGELFF
cdr3_nt: TGTGCCAGCAGGACAGGGGGGAACACCGGGGAGCTGTTTTTT
d_call: TRBD1
clone_size: NA
j_call: TRBJ2-2
v_call: TRBV11-2

cdr3_aa: CASSETGLNTEAFF
cdr3_nt: TGTGCCAGCAGTGAGACAGGGCTGAACACTGAAGCTTTCTTT
d_call: TRBD1
clone_size: NA
j_call: TRBJ1-1
v_call: TRBV28